The clone carrying this TCR beta chain is categorized as medium-sized. The germline gives CDR1 GTSNPN, CDR2 SVGIG (reference sequence). The CDR3 runs to 15 residues. The trim removed 5 bases at V and 7 bases at J, leaving 15 bases unmatched. This entry is derived from a study of OX40 agonist ivuxolimab in advanced cancers. Study-level background: A history of anti-PD-1, anti-PD-L1 or anti-CTLA-4 therapy was acceptable, and approximately 39% had some.

The data were produced by immunoSEQ multiplex PCR, yet TCRdb's version contains in-frame clones alone and is incomplete. The sample holds roughly 40,000 clones; 80% to 90% are singletons and the top ten take roughly 4.5%. The sequence came from an adult with an advanced solid tumor such as melanoma, head and neck, liver or kidney cancer. V and J are TRBV30 and TRBJ1-2; TRBD1 aligns across 8 bases. The material sequenced was CD4+ or CD8+ T cells sorted from blood, taken in a trial of the OX40 agonist ivuxolimab. CDR3 residues: CAWARDRSFRRGYTF. The CDR3 DNA is TGTGCCTGGGCCCGGGACAGGTCTTTTCGTCGTGGCTACACCTTC.